These 11 T cell receptor beta chains share one sample of origin, sequenced in a study of blood T cell repertoires in COVID-19. Some clones are missing from TCRdb's copy, which holds only in-frame ones; the method was immunoSEQ multiplex PCR. The table includes around 230,000 clones, about 86% detected once. The source material was PBMCs or T cells enriched from blood (not recorded which). These TCRs come from a woman between 35 and 50 years old with acute COVID-19.

The CDR3 region has the DNA TGTGCCAGTAGTATAACTAGTGACACCGGGGAGCTGTTTTTT. Amino acids: CASSITSDTGELFF. The chain uses TRBV19 and TRBJ2-2; weak D call: TRBD2 (5 bases). Germline loops: CDR1 LNHDA, CDR2 SQIVND (reference sequence). This CDR3 spans 14 amino acids. The V gene lost 2 bases and the J gene lost 3 bases, with 7 bases spanning the gap.

This chain links TRBV14 with TRBJ2-1, with 9 bases fitting TRBD2. The CDR3 length is 15 residues. CDR1 is SGHDN, CDR2 FVKESK, per germline. The J segment lost 8 bases and the V segment lost 1 base, leaving 6 bases of the junction unmatched. The CDR3 is CASSQVASGIYEQFF. The CDR3 coding sequence is TGTGCCAGCAGCCAAGTTGCTAGCGGGATCTATGAGCAGTTCTTC.

The J gene is TRBJ2-7, the V gene TRBV5-8; 11 bases fit TRBD2. V trimming: 4 bases; J trimming: 4 bases; junction bases outside the gene matches: 10. There are 16 residues in the CDR3. Looked up from germline, CDR1 is SGHTS and CDR2 is YDEGEE. The CDR3 region is CASSLAGGYRSYEQYF. The CDR3 bases are TGTGCCAGCAGCCTAGCGGGAGGATATCGTTCGTACGAGCAGTACTTC.

CDR3 residues: CASGMNTEAFF. The CDR3 nucleotides read TGTGCTAGCGGAATGAACACTGAAGCTTTCTTT. The chain couples TRBV19 to TRBJ1-1, with D hard to call. CDR3 size: 11 residues. Per germline, CDR1 LNHDA and CDR2 SQIVND (reference sequence).

This clone was seen once. V and J are TRBV9 and TRBJ2-1, with a weak D call TRBD2 (5 bases). The CDR3 totals 15 residues. The V end lost 3 bases, the J end lost 4 bases, and 14 bases lay between the germline ends. From germline, CDR1 is SGDLS and CDR2 YYNGEE. CDR3 amino acids: CASSESGGTYNEQFF. The DNA for the CDR3 is TGTGCCAGCAGCGAAAGCGGAGGTACTTACAATGAGCAGTTCTTC.

The chain has TRBV27 and TRBJ2-5; D is possibly TRBD1 (6 bases). The germline gives CDR1 MNHEY, CDR2 SMNVEV (reference sequence). This CDR3 comprises 14 residues. V was shortened by 7 bases and J by 2 bases, with 14 bases between the two germline ends. CDR3 amino acids: CASTNQGNQETQYF. The CDR3, as DNA: TGTGCCAGCACAAATCAGGGGAATCAAGAGACCCAGTACTTC.

This rearrangement joins TRBV4-2 to TRBJ2-1; 8 bases align to TRBD2. Per the germline V gene, CDR1 is LGHNA and CDR2 is YNFKEQ. The CDR3 covers 17 residues. With V trimmed by 1 base and J by 2 bases, 7 bases remained unmatched. DNA of the CDR3: TGTGCCAGCAGCCAAGTTCTAGCGGGTATAACCTACAATGAGCAGTTCTTC. This translates into CASSQVLAGITYNEQFF.

The V gene is TRBV7-8, the J gene TRBJ1-1, with TRBD1 matching over 10 bases. Per the germline V gene, CDR1 is SGHVS and CDR2 is FQNEAQ. The CDR3 is 17 amino acids. J lost 0 bases, V lost 2 bases, and 6 bases had no gene match. CDR3 DNA: TGTGCCAGCAGCTTACGGGCGACAGGGGGCTTGAACACTGAAGCTTTCTTT. The encoded protein is CASSLRATGGLNTEAFF.

The chain links TRBV29-1 to TRBJ2-7, with a possible D match to TRBD2 (5 bases). The CDR3 extends over 13 amino acids. V dropped 5 bases and J dropped 6 bases, with 17 bases sitting between them. Germline CDR1 reads SQVTM; CDR2 reads ANQGSEA. DNA for the CDR3: TGCAGCGTTTTGGTAGGAGGACGTGGCGAGCAGTACTTC. This translates into CSVLVGGRGEQYF.

V usage is TRBV6-5 and J usage is TRBJ2-1; possible D gene TRBD1, 6 bases. CDR1 and CDR2 (germline): MNHEY, SVGAGI. The CDR3 contains 13 residues. Trimming removed 6 bases at V and 7 bases at J, with 13 bases between. The CDR3 bases are TGTGCCAGCAGAGCTAATCAGGGGAATGAGCAGTTCTTC. This codes for CASRANQGNEQFF.

The J gene is TRBJ2-6, the V gene TRBV7-9; D gene unclear. The germline V and J ends were trimmed by 2 bases and 1 base, with 9 bases remaining between them. CDR1 SEHNR and CDR2 FQNEAQ come from the germline V gene (reference sequence). This CDR3 region has 16 residues. CDR3 residues: CASSLSLGSGANVLTF. In nucleotides, the CDR3 is TGTGCCAGCAGCTTATCCCTAGGATCTGGGGCCAACGTCCTGACTTTC.